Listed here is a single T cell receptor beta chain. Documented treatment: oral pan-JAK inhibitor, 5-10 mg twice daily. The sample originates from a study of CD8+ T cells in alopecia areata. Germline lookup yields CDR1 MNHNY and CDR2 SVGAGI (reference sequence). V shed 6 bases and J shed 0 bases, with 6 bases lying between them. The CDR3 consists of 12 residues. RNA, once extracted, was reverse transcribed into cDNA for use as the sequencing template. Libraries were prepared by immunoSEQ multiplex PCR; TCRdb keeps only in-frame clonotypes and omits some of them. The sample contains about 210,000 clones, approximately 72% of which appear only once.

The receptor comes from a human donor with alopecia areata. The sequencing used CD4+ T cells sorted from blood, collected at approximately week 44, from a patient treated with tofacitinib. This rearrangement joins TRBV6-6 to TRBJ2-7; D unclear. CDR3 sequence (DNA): TGTGCCAGCAGCCAGAGCTCCTACGAGCAGTACTTC. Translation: CASSQSSYEQYF.